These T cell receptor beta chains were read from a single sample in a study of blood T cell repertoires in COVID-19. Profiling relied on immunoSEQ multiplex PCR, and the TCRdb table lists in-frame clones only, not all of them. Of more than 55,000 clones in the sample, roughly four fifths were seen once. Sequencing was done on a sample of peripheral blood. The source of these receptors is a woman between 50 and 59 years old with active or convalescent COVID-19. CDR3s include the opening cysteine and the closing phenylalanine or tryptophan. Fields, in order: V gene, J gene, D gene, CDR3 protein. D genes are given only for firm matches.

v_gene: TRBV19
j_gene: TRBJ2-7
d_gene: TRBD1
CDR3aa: CASSLRTGSEQYF

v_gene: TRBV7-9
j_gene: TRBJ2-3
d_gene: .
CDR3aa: CASSLGGFASTDTQYF

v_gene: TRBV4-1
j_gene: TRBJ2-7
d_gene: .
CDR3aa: CASSYLMLDAYEQYF

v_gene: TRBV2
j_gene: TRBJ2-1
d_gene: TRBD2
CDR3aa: CASMGLAGDNEQFF

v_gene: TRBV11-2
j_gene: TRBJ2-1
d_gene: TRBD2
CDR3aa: CASSLGPPPSGRFNEQFF

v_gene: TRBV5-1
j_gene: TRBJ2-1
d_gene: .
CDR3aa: CASSLVGATNEQFF

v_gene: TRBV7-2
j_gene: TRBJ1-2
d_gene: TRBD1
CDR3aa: CASSRDRGPYGYTF

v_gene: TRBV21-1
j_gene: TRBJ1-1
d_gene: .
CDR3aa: CASSKEDRGGNTEAFF

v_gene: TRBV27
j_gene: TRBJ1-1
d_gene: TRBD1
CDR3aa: CASSSQRGRLSSEAFF

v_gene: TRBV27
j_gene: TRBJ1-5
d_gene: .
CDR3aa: CASSSGHSDQPQHF

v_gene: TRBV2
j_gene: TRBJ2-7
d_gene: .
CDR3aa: CASSDSQSWSEQYF

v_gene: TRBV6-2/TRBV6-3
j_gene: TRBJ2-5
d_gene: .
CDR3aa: CASSYTREETQYF

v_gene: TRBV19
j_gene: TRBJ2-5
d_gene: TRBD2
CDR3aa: CASNTGTSGRETQYF

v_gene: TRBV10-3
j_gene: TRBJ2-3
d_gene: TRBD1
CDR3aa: CAISRDRGGKTSTDTQYF

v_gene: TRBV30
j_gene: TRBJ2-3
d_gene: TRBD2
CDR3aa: CAWSSLLGAGATQYF

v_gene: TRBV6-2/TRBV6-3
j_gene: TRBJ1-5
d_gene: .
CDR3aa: CASSYPKTGFMNQPQHF

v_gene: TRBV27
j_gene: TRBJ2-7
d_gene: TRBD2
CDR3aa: CASRGLAGMGEQYF

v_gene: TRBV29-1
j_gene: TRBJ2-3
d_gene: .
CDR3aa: CSVEPSTGISTDTQYF

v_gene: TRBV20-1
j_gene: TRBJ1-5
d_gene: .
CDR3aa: CSARGGPAQHF

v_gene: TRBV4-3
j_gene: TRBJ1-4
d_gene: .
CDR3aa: CASSQDRGTFNEKLFF

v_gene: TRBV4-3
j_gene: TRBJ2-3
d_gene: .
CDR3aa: CASSPRHRQVLTDTQYF

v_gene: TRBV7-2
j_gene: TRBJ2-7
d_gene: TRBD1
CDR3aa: CASSPGTGWRDEQYF

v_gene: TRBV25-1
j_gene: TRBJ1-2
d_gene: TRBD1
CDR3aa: CASSPQGPGGYTF

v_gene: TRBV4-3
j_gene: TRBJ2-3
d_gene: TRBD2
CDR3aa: CASSQDGLAGKGDTQYF

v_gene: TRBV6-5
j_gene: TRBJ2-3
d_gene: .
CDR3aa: CASSYFTGSFEGTQYF

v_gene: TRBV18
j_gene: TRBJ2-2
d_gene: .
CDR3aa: CASSPLQGADTGELFF

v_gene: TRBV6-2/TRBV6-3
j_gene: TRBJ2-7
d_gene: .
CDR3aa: CASSYPTASYEQYF

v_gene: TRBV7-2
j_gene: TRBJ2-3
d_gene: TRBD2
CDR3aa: CASSTRTSGRTDTQYF

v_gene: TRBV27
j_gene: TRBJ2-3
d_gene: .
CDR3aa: CASTMGASTDTQYF

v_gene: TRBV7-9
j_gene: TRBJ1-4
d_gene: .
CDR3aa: CASARMGLWEKLFF

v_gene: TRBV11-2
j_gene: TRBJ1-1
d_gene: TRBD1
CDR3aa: CASSPFTGGTEAFF

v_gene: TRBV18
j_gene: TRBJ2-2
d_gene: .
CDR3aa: CASSLTLQSNTGELFF

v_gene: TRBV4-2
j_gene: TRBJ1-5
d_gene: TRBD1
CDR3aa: CASSQDRDRGKQPQHF

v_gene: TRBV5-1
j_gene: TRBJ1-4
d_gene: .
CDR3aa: CASSFYRASNEKLFF

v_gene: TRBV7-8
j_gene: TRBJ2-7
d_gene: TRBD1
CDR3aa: CASSLSGTGIREQYF

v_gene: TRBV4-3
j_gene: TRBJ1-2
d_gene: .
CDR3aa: CASSQDPTRADGYTF

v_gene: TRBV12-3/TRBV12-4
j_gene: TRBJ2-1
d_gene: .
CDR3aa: CASIQTGRGEQFF

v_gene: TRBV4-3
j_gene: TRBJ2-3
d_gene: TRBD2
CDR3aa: CASSQGLAGAYPSTDTQYF

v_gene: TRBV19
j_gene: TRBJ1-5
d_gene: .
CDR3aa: CASNRDMDQPQHF

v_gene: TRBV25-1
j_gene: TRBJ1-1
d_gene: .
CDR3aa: CASSDFEWAFF

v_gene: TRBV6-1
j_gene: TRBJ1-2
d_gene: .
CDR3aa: CASSERAGGYTF

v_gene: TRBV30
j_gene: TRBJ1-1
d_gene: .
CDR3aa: CAWSTPGLTEAFF

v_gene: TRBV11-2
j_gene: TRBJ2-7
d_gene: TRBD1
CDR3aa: CASSLFGTGGEEQYF

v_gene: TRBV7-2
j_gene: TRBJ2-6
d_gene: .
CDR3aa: CASSLVGSGSGANVLTF

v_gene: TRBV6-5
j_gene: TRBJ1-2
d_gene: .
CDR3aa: CASDLDRMASYGYTF

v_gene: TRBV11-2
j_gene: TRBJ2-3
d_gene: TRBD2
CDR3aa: CASSRLGIGGGSFTDTQYF

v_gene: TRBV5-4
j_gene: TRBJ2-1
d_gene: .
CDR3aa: CASSLAGGGRRNEQFF

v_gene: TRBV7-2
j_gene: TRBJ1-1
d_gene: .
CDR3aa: CASSLLGGSTEAFF

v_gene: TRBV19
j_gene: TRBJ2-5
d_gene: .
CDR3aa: CASSGSVQETQYF

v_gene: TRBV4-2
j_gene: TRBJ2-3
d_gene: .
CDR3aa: CASSRLSASTDTQYF

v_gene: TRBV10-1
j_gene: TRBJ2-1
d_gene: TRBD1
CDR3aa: CASSAKGQGINEQFF

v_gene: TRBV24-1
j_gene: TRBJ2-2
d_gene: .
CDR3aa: CATSAGIVGELFF

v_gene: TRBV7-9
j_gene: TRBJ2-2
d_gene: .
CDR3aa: CASSSDRDFTSNTGELFF

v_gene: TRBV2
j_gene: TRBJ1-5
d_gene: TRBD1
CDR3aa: CASTQDRGNQPQHF

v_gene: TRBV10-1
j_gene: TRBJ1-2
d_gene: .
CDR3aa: CASSEEPSYGYTF

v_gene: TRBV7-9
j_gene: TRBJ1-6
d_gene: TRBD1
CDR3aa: CASSWGTGVGSPLHF

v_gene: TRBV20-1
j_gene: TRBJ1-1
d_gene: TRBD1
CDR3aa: CSASGQAKGNTEAFF

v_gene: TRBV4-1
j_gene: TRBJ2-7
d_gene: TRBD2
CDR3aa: CASSQDSGGTYEQYF

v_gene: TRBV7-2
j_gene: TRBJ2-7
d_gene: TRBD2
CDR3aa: CASSSGLAGGPGGYEQYF